The 15 T cell receptor beta chains presented below share a single source sample, sequenced in a study of CD8 T cells in ankylosing spondylitis. From the 5' RACE reads, TCRdb called clonotypes with MiXCR, one entry per CDR3 protein. Counted here are tens of thousands of distinct CDR3 sequences, around 2.8% occurring once; the ten biggest clones make up approximately 4.5%. Input material: blood, either unsorted or a sorted T cell fraction (not recorded which). These receptors were taken from a male donor with ankylosing spondylitis or in good health (not recorded which).

There are many counts of this clonotype. The CDR3 bases are TGTGCCAGCAGCATGGGGGGGGCTAGCGCGACAAGCTCCTACAATGAGCAGTTCTTC. It translates to CASSMGGASATSSYNEQFF. The genes are TRBV9 and TRBJ2-1; a possible D gene is TRBD2 (7 bases). This CDR3 has 19 amino acids. Looked up from germline, CDR1 is SGDLS and CDR2 is YYNGEE. The V gene lost 4 bases and the J gene lost 0 bases, with 23 bases spanning the gap.

This clonotype was counted many times. The chain has TRBV9 and TRBJ1-6; D possibly corresponds to TRBD1 (6 bases). CDR3 length equals 17 residues. The V gene lost 4 bases and the J gene lost 0 bases, with 14 bases spanning the gap. Germline-derived CDR1 and CDR2 are SGDLS and YYNGEE. Here the CDR3 reads CASSTGTRSSYNSPLHF. CDR3 sequence (DNA): TGTGCCAGCAGCACAGGGACTCGGAGCTCCTATAATTCACCCCTCCACTTT.

This clonotype was detected many times. The chain has TRBV9 and TRBJ2-7, with 9 bases fitting TRBD1. The CDR3 sequence is 15 residues long. The V gene end was trimmed by 3 bases and the J gene end by 5 bases; junction bases not matched to a gene: 9. Germline-derived CDR1 and CDR2 are SGDLS and YYNGEE. In nucleotides, the CDR3 is TGTGCCAGCAGCGCCTCCGGGACAGGGTTTCACGAGCAGTACTTC. Amino acid sequence: CASSASGTGFHEQYF.

This clonotype was seen repeatedly, ten times or more. V and J are TRBV9 and TRBJ1-1, with TRBD1 matching over 7 bases. Losses at the gene ends were 2 bases for V and 1 base for J; bases not matched to a gene: 5. This CDR3 region has 15 residues. Germline assignment: CDR1 SGDLS and CDR2 YYNGEE. The CDR3 bases are TGTGCCAGCAGCGTGGGGGGACAGCCGAACACTGAAGCTTTCTTT. Encoded protein: CASSVGGQPNTEAFF.

This clonotype was counted many times. The chain has TRBV9 and TRBJ1-5; D is ambiguous. CDR1 and CDR2 from the germline V gene are SGDLS and YYNGEE. Trimming took 3 bases from V and 5 from J, leaving 9 bases between them. The CDR3 loop spans 13 amino acids. In nucleotides, the CDR3 is TGTGCCAGCAGCGAAGGTTTCGATCAGCCCCAGCATTTT. It codes for CASSEGFDQPQHF.

There are many counts of this clonotype. The CDR3 loop is CASSVDLGSSYEQYF. The CDR3 DNA reads TGTGCCAGCAGCGTAGATCTAGGAAGCTCCTACGAGCAGTACTTC. The V gene is TRBV9, the J gene TRBJ2-7, with D unclear. This CDR3 contains 15 residues. The germline V and J ends were trimmed by 0 bases and 0 bases, with 10 bases remaining between them. CDR1 and CDR2 (germline): SGDLS, YYNGEE.

This clonotype was detected ten times or more. V is TRBV9 and J is TRBJ2-3; tentative D call: TRBD1 (6 bases). With 2 bases removed from V and 6 bases from J, the gap between germline ends came to 16 bases. This CDR3 has 15 amino acids. Germline V gives CDR1 SGDLS, CDR2 YYNGEE. CDR3 sequence reads: CASSVDSNQPDTQYF. The CDR3, as DNA: TGTGCCAGCAGCGTGGACAGTAACCAGCCGGATACGCAGTATTTT.

This clonotype was observed at least ten times. This chain uses TRBV9 with TRBJ1-1; perhaps TRBD1 as D (5 bases). The CDR3 contains 16 residues. The V gene's germline CDR1 is SGDLS and CDR2 YYNGEE. Trimming pared 4 bases from V and 1 base from J, leaving 17 bases between. Here the CDR3 reads CASSPGPGQGNTEAFF. In DNA form, the CDR3 reads TGTGCCAGCAGCCCGGGACCCGGGCAGGGGAACACTGAAGCTTTCTTT.

This clonotype was detected many times. This chain links TRBV9 with TRBJ2-5, with D perhaps matching TRBD1 (6 bases). CDR1 and CDR2 (germline): SGDLS, YYNGEE. The length of the CDR3 is 14 residues. The germline V and J ends were trimmed by 1 base and 3 bases, with 10 bases remaining between them. CDR3 nucleotide sequence: TGTGCCAGCAGCGTATCAGGGGTTAAAGAGACCCAGTACTTC. Translation gives CASSVSGVKETQYF.

There are many counts of this clonotype. This sequence joins TRBV9 and TRBJ2-7, with unresolved D. V was shortened by 0 bases and J by 6 bases, with 10 bases between the two germline ends. This CDR3 is built from 13 residues. Germline V gene data show CDR1 as SGDLS and CDR2 as YYNGEE. CDR3 sequence (DNA): TGTGCCAGCAGCGTAGATCAAGGGCGCGAGCAGTACTTC. Amino acids: CASSVDQGREQYF.

The sample holds many counts of this clonotype. The J gene is TRBJ2-2, the V gene TRBV9; tentatively, D is TRBD1 or TRBD2 (5 bases each). Germline-derived CDR1 and CDR2 are SGDLS and YYNGEE. The CDR3 extends over 13 amino acids. Trimming removed 6 bases from V and 2 bases from J, with 8 bases in between. CDR3 loop: CASKGPNTGELFF. The CDR3 DNA reads TGTGCCAGCAAGGGACCAAACACCGGGGAGCTGTTTTTT. Variable domain in full (rest from reference TRBV9 and TRBJ2-2): DSGVTQTPKHLITATGQRVTLRCSPRSGDLSVYWYQQSLDQGLQFLIQYYNGEERAKGNILERFSAQQFPDLHSELNLSSLELGDSALYFCASKGPNTGELFFGEGSRLTVL.

In its sample, this clonotype was seen many times. The chain couples TRBV9 to TRBJ2-1, with D possibly matching TRBD1 (6 bases). Deletions cut 4 bases from V and 3 bases from J, with 14 bases between. From germline, CDR1 is SGDLS and CDR2 YYNGEE. This CDR3 has 15 residues. CDR3 nucleotides: TGTGCCAGCAGCACTCGACAGGCCTACTACAATGAGCAGTTCTTC. The encoded protein is CASSTRQAYYNEQFF.

This clonotype occurred a few times. The V call is TRBV9, the J call TRBJ2-5; D is undetermined. Germline loops: CDR1 SGDLS, CDR2 YYNGEE. The CDR3 runs 15 residues. V dropped 0 bases and J dropped 5 bases, with 14 bases sitting between them. CDR3: CASSVGAAQSETQYF. The CDR3 nucleotides are TGTGCCAGCAGCGTAGGGGCCGCACAGAGTGAGACCCAGTACTTC.

J is TRBJ2-3 and V is TRBV9; 7 bases are a match to TRBD2. The J segment lost 1 base and the V segment lost 4 bases, leaving 15 bases of the junction unmatched. Germline CDR1 SGDLS, CDR2 YYNGEE. This CDR3 has 18 residues. In DNA form, the CDR3 reads TGTGCCAGCAGCATAACAGTTGGAGGCGGGAGAGGCACAGATACGCAGTATTTT. It translates to CASSITVGGGRGTDTQYF.

The chain joins TRBV9 to TRBJ2-1; no clear D gene. The CDR3 extends over 13 amino acids. Germline V lookup: CDR1 SGDLS, CDR2 YYNGEE. V was pared by 4 bases and J by 6 bases, with 11 bases between. The CDR3 sequence is CASSPTRPNEQFF. The CDR3 DNA sequence: TGTGCCAGCAGCCCGACCCGGCCCAATGAGCAGTTCTTC.